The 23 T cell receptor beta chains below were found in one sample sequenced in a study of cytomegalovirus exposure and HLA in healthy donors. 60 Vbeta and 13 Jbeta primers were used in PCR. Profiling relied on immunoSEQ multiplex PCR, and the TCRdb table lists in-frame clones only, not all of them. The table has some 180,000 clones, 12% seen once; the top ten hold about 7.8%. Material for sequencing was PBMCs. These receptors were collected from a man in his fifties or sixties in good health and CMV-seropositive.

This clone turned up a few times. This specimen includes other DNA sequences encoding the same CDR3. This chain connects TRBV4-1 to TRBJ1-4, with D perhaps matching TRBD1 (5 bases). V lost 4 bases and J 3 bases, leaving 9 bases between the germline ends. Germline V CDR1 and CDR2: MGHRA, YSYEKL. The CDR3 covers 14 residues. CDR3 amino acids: CASSPGAANEKLFF. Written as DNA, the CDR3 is TGCGCCAGCAGCCCTGGGGCAGCTAATGAAAAACTGTTTTTT.

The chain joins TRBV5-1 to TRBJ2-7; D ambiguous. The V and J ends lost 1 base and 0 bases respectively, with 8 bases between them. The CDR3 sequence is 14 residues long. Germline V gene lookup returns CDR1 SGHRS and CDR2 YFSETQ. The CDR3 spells CASSLSWDSYEQYV. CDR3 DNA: TGCGCCAGCAGCTTGAGCTGGGACTCCTACGAGCAGTACGTC.

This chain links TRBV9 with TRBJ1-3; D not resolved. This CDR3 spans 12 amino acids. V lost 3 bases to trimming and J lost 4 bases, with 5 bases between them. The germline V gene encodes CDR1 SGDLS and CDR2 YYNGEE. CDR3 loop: CASSARGNTIYF. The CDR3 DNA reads TGTGCCAGCAGCGCGAGGGGAAACACCATATATTTT.

The CDR3 DNA reads TGCGCCAGCAGCTTGGCAGCGGGGGAGGACTACGAGCAGTACTTC. This sequence encodes CASSLAAGEDYEQYF. The chain couples TRBV5-1 to TRBJ2-7; 8 bases match TRBD2. V shed 0 bases, J shed 3 bases, and the junction held 5 bases outside the gene matches. Looked up from germline, CDR1 is SGHRS and CDR2 is YFSETQ. The CDR3 covers 15 residues.

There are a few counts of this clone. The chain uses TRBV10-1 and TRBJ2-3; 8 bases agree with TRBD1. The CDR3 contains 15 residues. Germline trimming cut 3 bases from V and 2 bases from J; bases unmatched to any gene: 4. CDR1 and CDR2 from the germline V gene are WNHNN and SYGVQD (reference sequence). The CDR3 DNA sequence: TGCGCCAGCAGTGACAGGGGGCATAACACAGATACGCAGTATTTT. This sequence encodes CASSDRGHNTDTQYF.

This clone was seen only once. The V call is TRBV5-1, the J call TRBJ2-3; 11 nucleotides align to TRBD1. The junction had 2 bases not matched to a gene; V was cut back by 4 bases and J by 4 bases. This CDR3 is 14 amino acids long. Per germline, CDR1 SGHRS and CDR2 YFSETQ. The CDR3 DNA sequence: TGCGCCAGCAGCCGGGACAGGGGGTCAGATACGCAGTATTTT. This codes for CASSRDRGSDTQYF.

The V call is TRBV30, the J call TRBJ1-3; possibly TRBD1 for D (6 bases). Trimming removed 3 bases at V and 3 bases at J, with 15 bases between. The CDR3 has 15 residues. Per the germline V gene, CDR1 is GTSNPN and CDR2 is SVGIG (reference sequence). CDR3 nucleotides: TGTGCCTGGAGATCGCCGGGGGGCAATGGAAACACCATATATTTT. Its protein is CAWRSPGGNGNTIYF.

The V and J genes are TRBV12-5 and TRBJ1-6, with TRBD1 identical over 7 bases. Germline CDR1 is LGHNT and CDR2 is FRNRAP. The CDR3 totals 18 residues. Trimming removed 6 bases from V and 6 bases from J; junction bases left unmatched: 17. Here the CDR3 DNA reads TGTGCTAGTGGGAGGAGACAGGGCGAGGGGACTCCTAATTCACCCCTCCACTTT. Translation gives CASGRRQGEGTPNSPLHF. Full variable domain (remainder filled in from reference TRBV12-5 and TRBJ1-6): DARVTQTPRHKVTEMGQEVTMRCQPILGHNTVFWYRQTMMQGLELLAYFRNRAPLDDSGMPKDRFSAEMPDATLATLKIQPSEPRDSAVYFCASGRRQGEGTPNSPLHFGNGTRLTVT.

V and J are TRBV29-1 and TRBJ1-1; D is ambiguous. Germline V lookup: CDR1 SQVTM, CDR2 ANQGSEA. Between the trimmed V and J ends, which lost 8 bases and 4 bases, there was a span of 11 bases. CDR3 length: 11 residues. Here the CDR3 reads CSTGYGTEAFF. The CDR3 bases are TGCAGCACGGGATATGGCACTGAAGCTTTCTTT.

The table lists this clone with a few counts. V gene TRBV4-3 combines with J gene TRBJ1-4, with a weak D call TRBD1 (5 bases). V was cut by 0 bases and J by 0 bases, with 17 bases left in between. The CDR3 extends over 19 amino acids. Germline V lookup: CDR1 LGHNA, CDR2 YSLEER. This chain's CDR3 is CASSQDPGLPVATNEKLFF. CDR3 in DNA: TGCGCCAGCAGCCAAGATCCGGGACTCCCGGTTGCAACTAATGAAAAACTGTTTTTT.

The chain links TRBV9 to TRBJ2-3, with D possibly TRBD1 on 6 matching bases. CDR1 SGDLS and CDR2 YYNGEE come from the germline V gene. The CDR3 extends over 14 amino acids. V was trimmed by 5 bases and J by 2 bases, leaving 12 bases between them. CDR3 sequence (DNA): TGTGCCAGCAGTGCCACAGGGTACACAGATACGCAGTATTTT. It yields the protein CASSATGYTDTQYF.

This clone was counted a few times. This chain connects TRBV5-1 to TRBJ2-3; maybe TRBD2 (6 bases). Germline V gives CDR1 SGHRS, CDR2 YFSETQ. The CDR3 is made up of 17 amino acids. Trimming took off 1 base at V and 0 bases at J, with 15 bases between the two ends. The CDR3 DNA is TGCGCCAGCAGCTTGAGGCCTGGCGGGGCCAGCACAGATACGCAGTATTTT. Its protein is CASSLRPGGASTDTQYF. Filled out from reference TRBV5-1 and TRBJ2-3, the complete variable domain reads KAGVTQTPRYLIKTRGQQVTLSCSPISGHRSVSWYQQTPGQGLQFLFEYFSETQRNKGNFPGRFSGRQFSNSRSEMNVSTLELGDSALYLCASSLRPGGASTDTQYFGPGTRLTVL.

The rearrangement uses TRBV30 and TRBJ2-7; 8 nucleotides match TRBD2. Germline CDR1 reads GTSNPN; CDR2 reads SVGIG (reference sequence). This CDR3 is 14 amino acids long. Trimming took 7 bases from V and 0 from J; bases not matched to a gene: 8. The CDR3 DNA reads TGTGCCTTGTTAAGGAGCGGGAGCTCCTACGAGCAGTACTTC. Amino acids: CALLRSGSSYEQYF.

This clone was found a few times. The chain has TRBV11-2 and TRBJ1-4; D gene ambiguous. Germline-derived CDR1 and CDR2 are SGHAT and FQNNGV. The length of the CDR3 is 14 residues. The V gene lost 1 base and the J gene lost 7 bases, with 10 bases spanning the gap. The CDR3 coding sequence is TGTGCCAGCAGCTTAGGAAACGGGTTTGAAAAACTGTTTTTT. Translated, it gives CASSLGNGFEKLFF.

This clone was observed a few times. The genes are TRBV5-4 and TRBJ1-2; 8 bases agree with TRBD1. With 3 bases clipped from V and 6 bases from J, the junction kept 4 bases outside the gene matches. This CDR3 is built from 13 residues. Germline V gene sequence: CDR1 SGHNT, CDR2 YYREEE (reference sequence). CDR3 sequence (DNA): TGTGCCAGCAGCTCGACAGGGGAGGATGGCTACACCTTC. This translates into CASSSTGEDGYTF.

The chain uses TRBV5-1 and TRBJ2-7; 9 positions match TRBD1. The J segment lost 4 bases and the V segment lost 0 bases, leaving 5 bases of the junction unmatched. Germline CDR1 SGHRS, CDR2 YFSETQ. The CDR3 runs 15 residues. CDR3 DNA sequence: TGCGCCAGCAGCTTGGCAGGACAGGGGTTATACGAGCAGTACTTC. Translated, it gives CASSLAGQGLYEQYF.

The CDR3 reads CASSQDRALEAFF. CDR3 nucleotide sequence: TGCGCCAGCAGCCAAGACAGGGCGCTAGAAGCTTTCTTT. The chain uses TRBV4-3 and TRBJ1-1, with D tentatively TRBD1 (5 bases). This CDR3 is 13 amino acids long. The germline CDR1 and CDR2 sequences are LGHNA and YSLEER. Trimming removed 0 bases at V and 8 bases at J, with 10 bases between.

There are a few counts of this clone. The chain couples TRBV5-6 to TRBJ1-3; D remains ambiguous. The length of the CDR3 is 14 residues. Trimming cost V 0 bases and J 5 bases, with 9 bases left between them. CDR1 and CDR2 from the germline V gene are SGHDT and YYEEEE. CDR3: CASSLGPGRNTIYF. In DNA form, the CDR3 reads TGTGCCAGCAGCTTGGGGCCGGGGAGAAACACCATATATTTT.

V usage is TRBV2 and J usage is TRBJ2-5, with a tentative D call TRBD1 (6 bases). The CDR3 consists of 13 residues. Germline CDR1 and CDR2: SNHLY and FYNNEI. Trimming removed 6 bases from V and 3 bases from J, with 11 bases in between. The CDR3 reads CASRVGQKETQYF. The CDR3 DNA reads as TGTGCCAGCAGGGTAGGACAGAAAGAGACCCAGTACTTC.

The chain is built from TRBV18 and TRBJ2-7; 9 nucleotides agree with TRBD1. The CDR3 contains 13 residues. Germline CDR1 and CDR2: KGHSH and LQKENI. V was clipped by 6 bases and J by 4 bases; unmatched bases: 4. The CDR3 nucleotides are TGTGCCAGCTCCCTCGGACAGGGGTACGAGCAGTACGTC. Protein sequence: CASSLGQGYEQYV.

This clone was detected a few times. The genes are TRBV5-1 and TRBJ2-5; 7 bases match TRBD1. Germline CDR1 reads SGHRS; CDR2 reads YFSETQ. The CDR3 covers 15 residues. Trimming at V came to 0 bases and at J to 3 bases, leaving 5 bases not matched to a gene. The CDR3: CASSLVAGGEETQYF. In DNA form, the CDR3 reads TGCGCCAGCAGCTTGGTTGCAGGGGGAGAAGAGACCCAGTACTTC.

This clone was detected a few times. DNA of the CDR3: TGCGCCAGCGGGCTAGCGGGGGAGAATGAGCAGTTCTTC. Protein: CASGLAGENEQFF. The chain joins TRBV10-2 to TRBJ2-1; 10 bases are shared with TRBD2. Germline V lookup: CDR1 WSHSY, CDR2 SAAADI. This CDR3 has 13 amino acids. V lost 8 bases to trimming and J lost 7 bases; unmatched junction nucleotides: 5.

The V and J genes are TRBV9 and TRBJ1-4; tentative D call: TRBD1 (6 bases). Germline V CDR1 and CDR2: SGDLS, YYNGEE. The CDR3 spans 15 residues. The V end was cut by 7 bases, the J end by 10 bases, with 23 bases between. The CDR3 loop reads CASAPRGTDSGKLFF. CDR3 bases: TGTGCCAGCGCCCCAAGGGGGACGGACTCGGGAAAACTGTTTTTT. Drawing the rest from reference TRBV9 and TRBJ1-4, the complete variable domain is DSGVTQTPKHLITATGQRVTLRCSPRSGDLSVYWYQQSLDQGLQFLIQYYNGEERAKGNILERFSAQQFPDLHSELNLSSLELGDSALYFCASAPRGTDSGKLFFGSGTQLSVL.